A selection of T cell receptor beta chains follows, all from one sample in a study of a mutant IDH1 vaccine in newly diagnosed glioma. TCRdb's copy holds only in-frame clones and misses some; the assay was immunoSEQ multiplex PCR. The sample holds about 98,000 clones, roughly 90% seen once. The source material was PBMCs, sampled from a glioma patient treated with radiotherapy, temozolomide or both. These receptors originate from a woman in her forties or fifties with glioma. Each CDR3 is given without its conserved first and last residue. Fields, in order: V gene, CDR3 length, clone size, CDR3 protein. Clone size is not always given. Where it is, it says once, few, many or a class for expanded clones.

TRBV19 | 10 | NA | ASRDYNQPQH
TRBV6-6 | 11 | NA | ASSYPTRNEQY
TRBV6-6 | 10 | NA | ASSPASYEQY
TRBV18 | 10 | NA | ASSPGWVEAF
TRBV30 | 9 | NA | AWSPGGGYT
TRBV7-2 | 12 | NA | ASSRDRGAYEQY
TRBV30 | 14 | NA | AWSGAIINSNQPQH
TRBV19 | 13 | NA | ASSIDRGGNQPQH
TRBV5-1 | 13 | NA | ASSLGGREVDEQY
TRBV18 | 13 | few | ASSPGDSRQETQY
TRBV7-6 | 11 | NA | ASSLQGHYGYT
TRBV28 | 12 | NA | ASSSGARNYGYT
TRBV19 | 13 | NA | ASSLQGYHYNEQF
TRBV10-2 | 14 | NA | ASSRGGTATNEKLF
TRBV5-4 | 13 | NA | ASSFFSRRNTEAF
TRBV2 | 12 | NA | ASSTPGTAQPQH
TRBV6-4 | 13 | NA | ASSGRLVPNYEQY
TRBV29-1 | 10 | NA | SGTGTLNEQF
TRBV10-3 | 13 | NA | AISTQGSGANVLT
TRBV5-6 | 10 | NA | ASSLVGEGYT
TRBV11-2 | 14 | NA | ASSIHQGSYNSPLH
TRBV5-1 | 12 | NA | ASSPRVDQETQY
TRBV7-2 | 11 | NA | ASSPQGIGGYT
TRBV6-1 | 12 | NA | ASSEQGGRQPQH
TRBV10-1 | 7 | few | ASNHEQY
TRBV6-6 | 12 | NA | ASSYWASTGELF